The rows below give T cell receptor beta chains drawn from one sample of a study of cytomegalovirus exposure and HLA in healthy donors. The assay was immunoSEQ multiplex PCR, and TCRdb's table has in-frame clones only and misses some. The sample yields about 250,000 clones, roughly 73% seen once. Sequencing input: PBMCs. The receptors originated from a boy aged 10-17 years in good health and CMV-seronegative. Both conserved end residues are part of each CDR3. The D gene is left open where the match is weak. Expanded clones get a size class; other rows say once, few or many, or leave the size out.

>.|TRBV5-1|TRBJ1-3|.
CASSLETGGGNTIYF
TGCGCCAGCAGCTTGGAGACAGGCGGCGGAAACACCATATATTTT
>TRBD2|TRBV2|TRBJ2-7|.
CASKGPTSGRAWEDEQYF
TGTGCCAGTAAGGGACCCACTAGCGGGAGGGCCTGGGAGGACGAGCAGTACTTC
>TRBD1|TRBV5-1|TRBJ2-7|.
CASSLFGDRGNEQYF
TGCGCCAGCAGCTTGTTCGGTGACAGGGGTAACGAGCAGTACTTC
>TRBD1|TRBV29-1|TRBJ2-3|.
CSVDQGATDTQYF
TGCAGCGTTGATCAGGGGGCTACAGATACGCAGTATTTT
>.|TRBV11-2|TRBJ2-1|.
CASSLDPNGAYNEQFF
TGTGCCAGCAGCTTAGATCCCAACGGAGCCTACAATGAGCAGTTCTTC
>.|TRBV25-1|TRBJ1-2|.
CASSFGINGYTF
TGTGCCAGCAGTTTCGGTATTAATGGCTACACCTTC
>.|TRBV7-8|TRBJ1-1|.
CASSASRIRPGSVTEAFF
TGTGCCAGCAGCGCCAGCCGTATCCGTCCAGGATCCGTCACTGAAGCTTTCTTT
>.|TRBV2|TRBJ2-7|.
CASSDKSSYEQYF
TGTGCCAGCAGTGACAAGAGCTCCTACGAGCAGTACTTC
>.|TRBV7-3|TRBJ1-2|.
CASSPNGGSEGYTF
TGTGCCAGCAGCCCTAATGGGGGCTCAGAAGGCTACACCTTC
>TRBD1|TRBV7-9|TRBJ1-2|.
CASSLVGAGGSDGYTF
TGTGCCAGCAGCTTAGTCGGGGCAGGGGGCTCGGATGGCTACACCTTC
>.|TRBV19|TRBJ1-5|.
CASSIRAPRDNQPQHF
TGTGCCAGTAGTATAAGGGCCCCGAGGGACAATCAGCCCCAGCATTTT
>.|TRBV2|TRBJ2-7|.
CASIRRGYEQYF
TGTGCCAGCATCCGCAGGGGCTACGAGCAGTACTTC
>TRBD2|TRBV19|TRBJ2-1|once
CASSIAAGGANEQFF
TGTGCCAGTAGTATTGCAGCGGGGGGGGCCAATGAGCAGTTCTTC
>.|TRBV7-6|TRBJ1-3|.
CASSSNIGDSGNTIYF
TGTGCCAGCAGCTCTAACATCGGGGACTCTGGAAACACCATATATTTT
>TRBD1|TRBV5-5|TRBJ2-7|.
CASSLGQGVDEQYF
TGTGCCAGCAGCTTGGGACAGGGGGTCGACGAGCAGTACTTC
>.|TRBV6-1|TRBJ1-5|.
CASRGTGHQPQHF
TGTGCCAGCAGGGGAACAGGGCATCAGCCCCAGCATTTT
>.|TRBV6-6|TRBJ1-1|.
CASIPRTPKSGEAFF
TGTGCCAGCATACCTAGAACCCCTAAGAGCGGTGAAGCTTTCTTT
>.|TRBV14|TRBJ1-2|once
CASSPWASDYGYTF
TGTGCCAGCAGCCCCTGGGCCTCGGACTATGGCTACACCTTC
>.|TRBV13|TRBJ2-6|.
CASSLKYRGANVLTF
TGTGCCAGCAGCTTAAAATATCGGGGGGCCAACGTCCTGACTTTC
>.|TRBV11-3|TRBJ2-3|.
CASSLVFGSTDTQYF
TGTGCCAGCAGCTTAGTATTCGGGAGCACAGATACGCAGTATTTT
>TRBD1|TRBV29-1|TRBJ2-5|.
CSVDGGQAQETQYF
TGCAGCGTTGATGGGGGACAGGCCCAAGAGACCCAGTACTTC
>.|TRBV21-1|TRBJ2-7|.
CASSKVFQGDSSYEQYF
TGTGCCAGCAGCAAAGTATTTCAGGGCGATAGCTCCTACGAGCAGTACTTC
>.|TRBV10-3|TRBJ1-1|.
CATAGQGMNTEAFF
TGTGCCACCGCCGGGCAGGGGATGAACACTGAAGCTTTCTTT
>.|TRBV15|TRBJ2-7|.
CATSREGTSLSYEQYF
TGTGCCACCAGCAGAGAAGGGACTTCTCTCTCCTACGAGCAGTACTTC
>TRBD2|TRBV9|TRBJ2-3|.
CASSVESSGGPRDTQYF
TGTGCCAGCAGCGTAGAGTCTAGCGGGGGCCCGCGGGATACGCAGTATTTT
>.|TRBV19|TRBJ1-1|few
CASSIPTGVNTEAFF
TGTGCCAGTAGTATCCCGACAGGCGTCAACACTGAAGCTTTCTTT
>.|TRBV5-1|TRBJ2-3|.
CASSFVAGVTDTQYF
TGCGCCAGCAGCTTCGTTGCAGGGGTCACAGATACGCAGTATTTT
>TRBD2|TRBV5-4|TRBJ2-1|.
CASSRNLAGGYNEQFF
TGTGCCAGCAGCCGGAACCTAGCGGGAGGTTACAATGAGCAGTTCTTC
>.|TRBV30|TRBJ1-1|few
CACLQVNTEAFF
TGTGCCTGCCTACAGGTGAACACTGAAGCTTTCTTT
>TRBD2|TRBV6-1|TRBJ2-5|.
CASSELAGYETQYF
TGTGCCAGCAGTGAGTTAGCGGGGTACGAGACCCAGTACTTC
>TRBD1|TRBV30|TRBJ1-5|once
CAWTGGSNQPQHF
TGTGCCTGGACAGGGGGAAGCAATCAGCCCCAGCATTTT
>.|TRBV2|TRBJ2-7|.
CASTGGSYEQYF
TGTGCCAGCACCGGCGGGTCCTACGAGCAGTACTTC
>TRBD2|TRBV9|TRBJ2-1|.
CASGSGGAENEQFF
TGTGCCAGCGGTAGCGGGGGGGCGGAGAATGAGCAGTTCTTC
>.|TRBV30|TRBJ1-1|.
CAWRGVVGTEAFF
TGTGCCTGGAGAGGGGTTGTGGGCACTGAAGCTTTCTTT
>.|TRBV7-8|TRBJ2-3|.
CASSPQRGTRDTQYF
TGTGCCAGCAGCCCACAACGGGGGACGAGGGATACGCAGTATTTT
>.|TRBV6-1|TRBJ1-2|.
CASRLGGLYGYTF
TGTGCCAGCAGGTTGGGAGGGCTCTATGGCTACACCTTC
>TRBD2|TRBV27|TRBJ2-1|.
CASRESPWGRGPANEQFF
TGTGCCAGCCGTGAGTCCCCGTGGGGGAGGGGACCGGCCAATGAGCAGTTCTTC
>.|TRBV6-5|TRBJ2-7|.
CASSYDTASDEQYF
TGTGCCAGCAGTTACGACACGGCCAGTGACGAGCAGTACTTC
>TRBD2|TRBV5-4|TRBJ2-1|once
CASRPKSGASYNEQFF
TGTGCCAGCAGACCCAAAAGCGGGGCTTCCTACAATGAGCAGTTCTTC
>.|TRBV6-5|TRBJ2-7|.
CASSFAGSQKQYF
TGTGCCAGCAGTTTCGCCGGGTCCCAGAAGCAGTACTTC
>TRBD1|TRBV7-6|TRBJ2-7|.
CASSVTGTGYEQYF
TGTGCCAGCAGCGTAACCGGGACAGGGTACGAGCAGTACTTC
>.|TRBV4-1|TRBJ1-1|.
CASNPLHPGGTEAFF
TGCGCCAGCAACCCTCTACACCCAGGAGGCACTGAAGCTTTCTTT
>TRBD2|TRBV11-2|TRBJ2-5|.
CATSRAGPLETQYF
TGTGCCACATCTCGAGCGGGACCATTGGAGACCCAGTACTTC
>TRBD1|TRBV5-8|TRBJ2-4|.
CASSEDREGKNIQYF
TGTGCCAGCAGCGAGGACAGGGAAGGGAAAAACATTCAGTACTTC
>TRBD2|TRBV6-4|TRBJ2-1|.
CASSENLAEYNEQFF
TGTGCCAGCAGTGAAAATCTAGCGGAGTACAATGAGCAGTTCTTC
>.|TRBV2|TRBJ1-1|.
CASGIEQGGTEAFF
TGTGCCAGCGGTATCGAACAGGGTGGGACTGAAGCTTTCTTT
>.|TRBV9|TRBJ1-3|once
CASSVGTLGNTIYF
TGTGCCAGCAGCGTGGGGACACTGGGAAACACCATATATTTT
>.|TRBV5-1|TRBJ1-1|.
CASSVRVGVEAFF
TGCGCCAGCAGCGTGAGGGTGGGTGTTGAAGCTTTCTTT
>.|TRBV7-9|TRBJ1-4|once
CASSPGLNEKLFF
TGTGCCAGCAGCCCCGGACTTAATGAAAAACTGTTTTTT
>.|TRBV15|TRBJ1-4|.
CATSRTELDEKLFF
TGTGCCACCAGCAGAACAGAGTTAGATGAAAAACTGTTTTTT
>.|TRBV27|TRBJ1-1|.
CASSQMTTGNGPTEAFF
TGTGCCAGCAGCCAAATGACGACAGGTAACGGTCCAACTGAAGCTTTCTTT
>TRBD1|TRBV9|TRBJ2-7|.
CASSVRDRDYEQYF
TGTGCCAGCAGCGTAAGGGACAGGGACTACGAGCAGTACTTC
>.|TRBV5-1|TRBJ1-2|.
CASSRDRSFGYTF
TGCGCCAGCAGCCGCGACAGGAGCTTTGGCTACACCTTC
>TRBD1|TRBV13|TRBJ1-1|.
CASSSYDRGTEAFF
TGTGCCAGCAGCTCCTACGACAGGGGAACTGAAGCTTTCTTT